The text below deals with one T cell receptor (beta chain). This specimen comes from a study of blood T cell repertoires in COVID-19. Study summary: From the United States, Italy and Spain came samples of acute and convalescent COVID-19.

While infection was still active, Seattle patients were enrolled and then followed longitudinally. CDR1 is LGHNT, CDR2 FRNRAP, per germline. J was trimmed by 0 bases and V by 2 bases; bases with no gene match: 16. CDR3 length equals 20 residues. The authors' processing: Researchers report that nucleated cell counts were estimated from reference gene primer amplification. The repertoire was sequenced with immunoSEQ multiplex PCR; TCRdb's copy has only in-frame clones and lacks some. V and J calls and clone size are as listed in that table; D and trimming were resolved from the DNA. The data contain about 300,000 clones, around 89% of them singletons.

The sequenced material came from peripheral blood. This receptor was obtained from a woman aged 50 to 65 with COVID-19, enrolled during active disease. The chain employs TRBV12-5 and TRBJ1-5; 7 bases align to TRBD1. Written as DNA, the CDR3 is TGTGCTAGTGGTTTGATCCTACAGGGGTTCGACGGATATAGCAATCAGCCCCAGCATTTT. Residues: CASGLILQGFDGYSNQPQHF.